The rows below give T cell receptor beta chains drawn from one sample of a study of PD-L1 blockade in urothelial cancer. Assay used: immunoSEQ multiplex PCR; TCRdb lists only in-frame clones, some missing. The repertoire has fewer than 65,000 clones, approximately 75% of them found once; the top ten carry over 1.5%. Sequenced material: PBMCs, taken around atezolizumab (anti-PD-L1) treatment. These receptors all come from a man in his 70s with urothelial cancer. CDR3s include the opening cysteine and the closing phenylalanine or tryptophan. Fields, in order: J gene, clone size, D gene, V gene, CDR3 protein, CDR3 DNA. D genes are given only for firm matches. Not every row has a clone size; where given, it reads once, few, many or a size class.

>TRBJ2-1|NA|NA|TRBV4-3
CASSQVLRGTTPAYNEQFF
TGCGCCAGCAGCCAAGTCTTGAGGGGGACGACCCCCGCTTACAATGAGCAGTTCTTC
>TRBJ1-1|many|TRBD1|TRBV9
CASSVGDREGAFF
TGTGCCAGCAGCGTTGGGGACAGGGAGGGAGCTTTCTTT
>TRBJ2-3|NA|TRBD2|TRBV19
CASSRTSVPDTQYF
TGTGCCAGTAGTCGGACTAGTGTCCCAGATACGCAGTATTTT
>TRBJ1-2|NA|NA|TRBV5-4
CASSLGTQNYGYTF
TGTGCCAGCAGCTTGGGCACACAAAACTATGGCTACACCTTC
>TRBJ1-4|NA|NA|TRBV5-4
CASSSESRDSKLFF
TGTGCCAGCAGCTCCGAAAGTAGGGACTCGAAACTGTTTTTT
>TRBJ2-5|NA|TRBD2|TRBV7-2
CASSLTSGREETQYF
TGTGCCAGCAGCCTGACTAGCGGGAGAGAAGAGACCCAGTACTTC
>TRBJ2-3|NA|NA|TRBV7-9
CASSLAARSGDTQYF
TGTGCCAGCAGCTTAGCGGCGAGGAGCGGAGATACGCAGTATTTT
>TRBJ1-1|NA|NA|TRBV7-9
CASSLAVGSEAFF
TGTGCCAGCAGCTTAGCAGTCGGTAGTGAAGCTTTCTTT
>TRBJ2-6|NA|TRBD1|TRBV18
CASSHRGPGANVLTF
TGTGCCAGCTCCCACAGGGGTCCTGGGGCCAACGTCCTGACTTTC
>TRBJ2-3|NA|TRBD1|TRBV5-1
CASSLATGGRGDTQYF
TGCGCCAGCAGCTTAGCGACAGGGGGCCGAGGTGATACGCAGTATTTT
>TRBJ2-5|NA|NA|TRBV5-5
CASSLDGVTETQYF
TGTGCCAGCAGCTTGGATGGAGTTACAGAGACCCAGTACTTC
>TRBJ2-6|NA|TRBD1|TRBV10-3
CAITGQGATSGANVLTF
TGTGCCATCACCGGACAGGGGGCGACTTCTGGGGCCAACGTCCTGACTTTC
>TRBJ2-5|NA|NA|TRBV4-1
CASSRLTQETQYF
TGCGCCAGCAGCCGGCTTACACAAGAGACCCAGTACTTC
>TRBJ1-1|few|NA|TRBV2
CASRQGHTEAFF
TGTGCCAGCAGGCAGGGGCACACTGAAGCTTTCTTT
>TRBJ2-7|NA|TRBD1|TRBV5-4
CASSYGQGVEYEQYF
TGTGCCAGCAGCTATGGACAGGGTGTCGAGTACGAGCAGTACTTC
>TRBJ2-2|NA|NA|TRBV7-8
CASSPGRSGTGELFF
TGTGCCAGCAGCCCAGGGAGGTCGGGCACCGGGGAGCTGTTTTTT
>TRBJ1-2|once|TRBD1|TRBV29-1
CSVERVDPGQGAYGYTF
TGCAGCGTTGAAAGGGTCGATCCGGGACAGGGGGCGTATGGCTACACCTTC
>TRBJ1-1|NA|NA|TRBV19
CASSIRQVTEAFF
TGTGCCAGTAGTATAAGACAGGTAACTGAAGCTTTCTTT
>TRBJ2-1|NA|TRBD2|TRBV11-3
CASSLGDSGGEQFF
TGTGCCAGCAGCTTAGGCGACAGCGGGGGAGAGCAGTTCTTC
>TRBJ2-5|NA|NA|TRBV5-1
CASSLGGGPSETQYF
TGCGCCAGCAGCTTAGGGGGAGGGCCCAGTGAGACCCAGTACTTC
>TRBJ2-1|NA|NA|TRBV7-3
CASSLSGGVQFF
TGTGCCAGCAGCTTAAGCGGCGGGGTGCAGTTCTTC
>TRBJ2-5|NA|NA|TRBV4-1
CASSQDNMGSTQYF
TGCGCCAGCAGCCAAGATAATATGGGGAGCACCCAGTACTTC
>TRBJ2-7|NA|NA|TRBV4-1
CASSLLQGRSYEQYF
TGCGCCAGCAGCCTACTACAGGGCCGAAGCTACGAGCAGTACTTC
>TRBJ2-7|NA|TRBD2|TRBV27
CASSPRVAGDYEQYF
TGTGCCAGCAGTCCCCGGGTAGCGGGAGATTACGAGCAGTACTTC
>TRBJ1-6|NA|NA|TRBV9
CASSAASGESYNSPLHF
TGTGCCAGCAGCGCGGCCTCGGGGGAGAGTTATAATTCACCCCTCCACTTT
>TRBJ2-2|NA|NA|TRBV7-2
CASSLVSGGELFF
TGTGCCAGCAGCTTAGTCAGTGGCGGGGAGCTGTTTTTT
>TRBJ1-1|NA|NA|TRBV10-2
CASSESPTENTEAFF
TGCGCCAGCAGTGAGTCGCCGACAGAGAACACTGAAGCTTTCTTT
>TRBJ1-4|NA|NA|TRBV28
CASSYYTTGYYVF
TGTGCCAGCAGTTACTATACGACAGGATATTATGTTTTT
>TRBJ1-2|few|TRBD1|TRBV6-5
CASSRQGAITF
TGTGCCAGCAGTAGACAGGGGGCAATCACCTTC
>TRBJ2-7|NA|TRBD1|TRBV7-2
CASSLTGQNSYEQYF
TGTGCCAGCAGCTTGACGGGACAGAATTCCTACGAGCAGTACTTC
>TRBJ2-5|NA|TRBD2|TRBV2
CASTSGERGTQYF
TGTGCCAGCACTAGCGGGGAGAGGGGGACCCAGTACTTC
>TRBJ2-7|NA|NA|TRBV5-4
CASSLIGTKNEQYF
TGTGCCAGCAGCTTGATCGGGACAAAGAACGAGCAGTACTTC
>TRBJ2-5|NA|NA|TRBV5-4
CASSLDQQETQYF
TGTGCCAGCAGCTTGGATCAACAAGAGACCCAGTACTTC
>TRBJ1-2|few|NA|TRBV7-2
CASSFGPPGSYGYTF
TGTGCCAGCAGCTTCGGGCCACCCGGGAGCTATGGCTACACCTTC
>TRBJ1-2|NA|NA|TRBV18
CASSPRTGFEGYTF
TGTGCCAGCTCACCACGAACAGGGTTTGAGGGCTACACCTTC
>TRBJ1-2|NA|NA|TRBV27
CASSYSGGDGYTF
TGTGCCAGCAGTTATTCAGGAGGGGATGGCTACACCTTC
>TRBJ2-7|NA|TRBD1|TRBV28
CASSQDRPQYF
TGTGCCAGCAGTCAGGACAGGCCCCAGTACTTC
>TRBJ2-3|NA|TRBD2|TRBV11-1
CASSSLGLADSTDTQYF
TGTGCCAGCAGCTCCCTGGGACTAGCGGACAGCACTGATACGCAGTATTTT
>TRBJ2-1|NA|TRBD1|TRBV7-3
CASSQDRVHEQFF
TGTGCCAGCAGCCAGGACAGGGTGCATGAGCAGTTCTTC
>TRBJ2-6|many|NA|TRBV4-3
CASSLSSGANVLTF
TGCGCCAGCAGTCTAAGCTCTGGGGCCAACGTCCTGACTTTC
>TRBJ1-3|NA|TRBD1|TRBV4-2
CASSRKQGPEVTIYF
TGTGCCAGCAGTCGCAAACAGGGGCCAGAGGTCACCATATATTTT
>TRBJ2-5|NA|NA|TRBV5-8
CASSSLTVEVETQYF
TGTGCCAGCAGCTCACTGACAGTTGAGGTGGAGACCCAGTACTTC
>TRBJ1-4|NA|NA|TRBV30
CAWSPDSNEKLFF
TGTGCCTGGAGTCCAGATTCTAATGAAAAACTGTTTTTT
>TRBJ2-1|NA|TRBD1|TRBV9
CASSEKLGQGRNEQFF
TGTGCCAGCAGTGAAAAGTTGGGACAGGGGCGAAATGAGCAGTTCTTC
>TRBJ2-5|NA|TRBD2|TRBV4-2
CASSQSGLAGGQSQYF
TGTGCCAGCAGCCAATCTGGACTAGCGGGAGGGCAAAGCCAGTACTTC
>TRBJ2-1|NA|NA|TRBV5-8
CASSFFESTYNEQFF
TGTGCCAGCAGCTTTTTCGAGTCTACCTACAATGAGCAGTTCTTC
>TRBJ1-2|NA|TRBD1|TRBV10-3
CAISEILTGAGYTF
TGTGCCATCAGTGAAATTTTAACAGGGGCAGGCTACACCTTC
>TRBJ2-7|NA|TRBD1|TRBV28
CASSSDRVAYEQYF
TGTGCCAGCAGTTCGGACAGGGTCGCCTACGAGCAGTACTTC
>TRBJ2-7|once|NA|TRBV5-5
CASSRLDLGEQYF
TGTGCCAGCAGCCGACTAGATCTAGGCGAGCAGTACTTC
>TRBJ2-2|NA|TRBD2|TRBV6-4
CASGLGGDGELFF
TGTGCCAGCGGTCTGGGGGGGGACGGGGAGCTGTTTTTT
>TRBJ2-5|NA|TRBD2|TRBV7-9
CASSSGLAGGDETQYF
TGTGCCAGCAGCTCCGGACTAGCCGGGGGAGACGAGACCCAGTACTTC
>TRBJ2-5|once|TRBD2|TRBV7-8
CASSSGGLAGGETQYF
TGTGCCAGCAGCTCCGGGGGACTAGCGGGAGGGGAGACCCAGTACTTC
>TRBJ2-3|NA|TRBD1|TRBV9
CASSGPGGGDTQYF
TGTGCCAGCAGCGGCCCAGGGGGCGGAGATACGCAGTATTTT
>TRBJ1-1|NA|NA|TRBV11-1
CASSPMIGGYEAFF
TGTGCCAGCAGCCCAATGATCGGGGGGTATGAAGCTTTCTTT
>TRBJ1-4|NA|NA|TRBV7-6
CASSLNLGGPPNEKLFF
TGTGCCAGCAGCTTAAACTTGGGAGGTCCACCTAATGAAAAACTGTTTTTT
>TRBJ2-1|NA|TRBD2|TRBV19
CASTLGVAGEQFF
TGTGCCAGTACCCTGGGGGTAGCGGGAGAGCAGTTCTTC
>TRBJ2-7|NA|TRBD1|TRBV6-5
CASSFGTAYEQYF
TGTGCCAGCAGTTTCGGGACAGCCTACGAGCAGTACTTC
>TRBJ2-3|NA|NA|TRBV29-1
CSVDTVSTDTQYF
TGCAGCGTTGATACAGTTAGCACAGATACGCAGTATTTT
>TRBJ2-1|NA|NA|TRBV6-1
CASSGISGNEQFF
TGTGCCAGCAGTGGGATTTCAGGGAATGAGCAGTTCTTC
>TRBJ1-1|NA|NA|TRBV28
CASLGGMEAFF
TGTGCCAGCCTCGGGGGGATGGAAGCTTTCTTT